These T cell receptor beta chains were read from a single sample in a study of blood T cell repertoires in COVID-19. Produced via immunoSEQ multiplex PCR; TCRdb's table is partial and in-frame only. The sample shows about 210,000 clones, 81% of them seen only once. Sample: PBMCs or T cells enriched from blood (not recorded which). The receptors stem from a woman between 45 and 65 years old with acute COVID-19. The CDR3 runs from the conserved cysteine through the conserved F or W. Fields, in order: CDR3 length, V gene, D gene, clone size, J gene, CDR3 protein, CDR3 DNA. The D gene is left open where the match is weak. Clone size is stated in some rows and not others, as once, few, many or a class when expanded.

CDR3 length: 16
V gene: TRBV28
D gene: TRBD2
clone size: -
J gene: TRBJ2-7
CDR3 protein: CASSLLLAGALYEQYF
CDR3 DNA: TGTGCCAGCAGTTTACTCCTAGCGGGGGCCCTCTACGAGCAGTACTTC

CDR3 length: 15
V gene: TRBV19
D gene: -
clone size: -
J gene: TRBJ2-3
CDR3 protein: CASAPSLVRTDTQYF
CDR3 DNA: TGTGCCAGCGCGCCTTCTCTAGTTCGAACGGATACGCAGTATTTT

CDR3 length: 16
V gene: TRBV4-3
D gene: TRBD2
clone size: few
J gene: TRBJ2-3
CDR3 protein: CASSQEASGDTDTQYF
CDR3 DNA: TGCGCCAGCAGCCAAGAAGCTAGCGGAGACACAGATACGCAGTATTTT

CDR3 length: 13
V gene: TRBV28
D gene: TRBD1
clone size: -
J gene: TRBJ2-3
CDR3 protein: CASSLTGRDTQYF
CDR3 DNA: TGTGCCAGCAGTTTGACAGGGAGAGATACGCAGTATTTT

CDR3 length: 14
V gene: TRBV9
D gene: -
clone size: -
J gene: TRBJ2-7
CDR3 protein: CASKASIMTDEQYF
CDR3 DNA: TGTGCCAGCAAAGCGTCGATTATGACAGACGAGCAGTACTTC

CDR3 length: 17
V gene: TRBV18
D gene: -
clone size: -
J gene: TRBJ1-4
CDR3 protein: CASSPLAPGGTNEKLFF
CDR3 DNA: TGTGCCAGCTCACCACTGGCCCCGGGAGGGACTAATGAAAAACTGTTTTTT

CDR3 length: 13
V gene: TRBV4-1
D gene: -
clone size: -
J gene: TRBJ2-7
CDR3 protein: CASSHTGAYEQYF
CDR3 DNA: TGCGCCAGCAGCCACACCGGGGCCTACGAGCAGTACTTC

CDR3 length: 16
V gene: TRBV11-3
D gene: TRBD2
clone size: -
J gene: TRBJ2-1
CDR3 protein: CASSLEWAGGYNEQFF
CDR3 DNA: TGTGCCAGCAGCTTGGAATGGGCGGGGGGGTACAATGAGCAGTTCTTC

CDR3 length: 13
V gene: TRBV6-5
D gene: -
clone size: few
J gene: TRBJ2-1
CDR3 protein: CASNGPLRDEQFF
CDR3 DNA: TGTGCCAGCAATGGTCCCTTGAGGGATGAGCAGTTCTTC

CDR3 length: 15
V gene: TRBV7-9
D gene: -
clone size: -
J gene: TRBJ1-1
CDR3 protein: CASSPGPTRDTEAFF
CDR3 DNA: TGTGCCAGCAGCCCGGGTCCCACTAGGGACACTGAAGCTTTCTTT

CDR3 length: 15
V gene: TRBV7-2
D gene: -
clone size: -
J gene: TRBJ2-2
CDR3 protein: CASSPGGKNTGELFF
CDR3 DNA: TGTGCCAGCAGCCCAGGAGGCAAGAACACCGGGGAGCTGTTTTTT

CDR3 length: 12
V gene: TRBV24-1
D gene: TRBD1
clone size: -
J gene: TRBJ2-2
CDR3 protein: CAATGEVGELFF
CDR3 DNA: TGTGCCGCGACAGGGGAGGTCGGGGAGCTGTTTTTT

CDR3 length: 13
V gene: TRBV5-1
D gene: TRBD1
clone size: few
J gene: TRBJ2-7
CDR3 protein: CASSPDGGQGQYF
CDR3 DNA: TGCGCCAGCAGCCCGGACGGAGGACAGGGGCAGTACTTC

CDR3 length: 16
V gene: TRBV18
D gene: -
clone size: -
J gene: TRBJ1-3
CDR3 protein: CASSAMSAGSGNTIYF
CDR3 DNA: TGTGCCAGCTCAGCGATGTCAGCGGGCTCTGGAAACACCATATATTTT

CDR3 length: 16
V gene: TRBV4-1
D gene: TRBD2
clone size: -
J gene: TRBJ2-3
CDR3 protein: CASSQTSGRYTDTQYF
CDR3 DNA: TGCGCCAGCAGCCAAACTAGCGGGAGGTACACAGATACGCAGTATTTT

CDR3 length: 14
V gene: TRBV18
D gene: TRBD1
clone size: -
J gene: TRBJ1-4
CDR3 protein: CASSPGRGHEKLFF
CDR3 DNA: TGTGCCAGCTCACCAGGCAGGGGGCATGAAAAACTGTTTTTT

CDR3 length: 15
V gene: TRBV2
D gene: -
clone size: -
J gene: TRBJ2-5
CDR3 protein: CASSAGGSGGETQYF
CDR3 DNA: TGTGCCAGCAGTGCGGGGGGCTCGGGAGGAGAGACCCAGTACTTC

CDR3 length: 17
V gene: TRBV18
D gene: -
clone size: few
J gene: TRBJ2-1
CDR3 protein: CASSPPLIDNSYNEQFF
CDR3 DNA: TGTGCCAGCTCACCACCTTTAATAGACAACTCCTACAATGAGCAGTTCTTC

CDR3 length: 14
V gene: TRBV2
D gene: TRBD2
clone size: once
J gene: TRBJ2-5
CDR3 protein: CASRLAGSQETQYF
CDR3 DNA: TGTGCCAGCCGGCTAGCGGGAAGCCAAGAGACCCAGTACTTC

CDR3 length: 15
V gene: TRBV28
D gene: TRBD1
clone size: few
J gene: TRBJ2-7
CDR3 protein: CASSSRGQVLYEQYF
CDR3 DNA: TGTGCCAGCAGTTCCCGAGGACAGGTGCTTTACGAGCAGTACTTC

CDR3 length: 17
V gene: TRBV5-1
D gene: TRBD2
clone size: -
J gene: TRBJ2-1
CDR3 protein: CASRESSGGAMGNEQFF
CDR3 DNA: TGCGCCAGCAGAGAGTCTAGCGGGGGGGCCATGGGCAATGAGCAGTTCTTC

CDR3 length: 11
V gene: TRBV30
D gene: -
clone size: -
J gene: TRBJ1-2
CDR3 protein: CAWRGGAGYTF
CDR3 DNA: TGTGCCTGGAGGGGAGGAGCTGGCTACACCTTC

CDR3 length: 14
V gene: TRBV9
D gene: -
clone size: -
J gene: TRBJ1-6
CDR3 protein: CASSVRQADSPLHF
CDR3 DNA: TGTGCCAGCAGCGTGAGACAGGCTGATTCACCCCTCCACTTT

CDR3 length: 14
V gene: TRBV28
D gene: TRBD1
clone size: -
J gene: TRBJ1-2
CDR3 protein: CASRPPGQAYGYTF
CDR3 DNA: TGTGCCAGCAGACCGCCGGGACAGGCCTATGGCTACACCTTC

CDR3 length: 14
V gene: TRBV19
D gene: -
clone size: -
J gene: TRBJ1-4
CDR3 protein: CASTQQIPNEKLFF
CDR3 DNA: TGTGCCAGTACACAGCAGATCCCAAATGAAAAACTGTTTTTT

CDR3 length: 13
V gene: TRBV3-1/TRBV3-2
D gene: -
clone size: once
J gene: TRBJ1-1
CDR3 protein: CASSQVRTSEAFF
CDR3 DNA: TGTGCCAGCAGCCAAGTAAGAACTAGTGAAGCTTTCTTT

CDR3 length: 16
V gene: TRBV18
D gene: TRBD1
clone size: -
J gene: TRBJ1-2
CDR3 protein: CASSPPLGTGGYGYTF
CDR3 DNA: TGTGCCAGCTCACCACCCTTGGGGACAGGGGGCTATGGCTACACCTTC

CDR3 length: 13
V gene: TRBV24-1
D gene: TRBD2
clone size: -
J gene: TRBJ2-5
CDR3 protein: CATSGLAGETQYF
CDR3 DNA: TGTGCCACCAGTGGACTAGCGGGGGAGACCCAGTACTTC

CDR3 length: 17
V gene: TRBV3-1/TRBV3-2
D gene: -
clone size: -
J gene: TRBJ1-3
CDR3 protein: CASSRGVVPHSGNTIYF
CDR3 DNA: TGTGCCAGCAGTCGGGGGGTTGTCCCCCACTCTGGAAACACCATATATTTT

CDR3 length: 14
V gene: TRBV5-1
D gene: -
clone size: few
J gene: TRBJ1-4
CDR3 protein: CASSLEAGKEKLFF
CDR3 DNA: TGCGCCAGCAGCTTGGAGGCAGGGAAGGAAAAACTGTTTTTT

CDR3 length: 16
V gene: TRBV2
D gene: TRBD2
clone size: -
J gene: TRBJ2-2
CDR3 protein: CASSDPGGANTGELFF
CDR3 DNA: TGTGCCAGCAGTGACCCGGGAGGAGCGAACACCGGGGAGCTGTTTTTT

CDR3 length: 14
V gene: TRBV7-9
D gene: TRBD1
clone size: -
J gene: TRBJ1-1
CDR3 protein: CASSPPDRGFGAFF
CDR3 DNA: TGTGCCAGCAGCCCGCCAGACAGGGGGTTCGGAGCTTTCTTT

CDR3 length: 19
V gene: TRBV4-1
D gene: TRBD2
clone size: -
J gene: TRBJ2-1
CDR3 protein: CASSQLAGTTLGSYNEQFF
CDR3 DNA: TGCGCCAGCAGCCAACTAGCGGGTACGACGTTGGGGTCCTACAATGAGCAGTTCTTC

CDR3 length: 13
V gene: TRBV12-5
D gene: -
clone size: -
J gene: TRBJ2-2
CDR3 protein: CASGSRYTGELFF
CDR3 DNA: TGTGCTAGTGGTTCCAGATACACCGGGGAGCTGTTTTTT

CDR3 length: 12
V gene: TRBV3-1/TRBV3-2
D gene: -
clone size: -
J gene: TRBJ1-2
CDR3 protein: CASSSRQYGYTF
CDR3 DNA: TGTGCCAGCAGCTCTCGTCAGTATGGCTACACCTTC

CDR3 length: 14
V gene: TRBV11-3
D gene: -
clone size: -
J gene: TRBJ1-1
CDR3 protein: CASSFGLLGTEAFF
CDR3 DNA: TGTGCCAGCAGCTTTGGTTTACTCGGCACTGAAGCTTTCTTT

CDR3 length: 13
V gene: TRBV7-8
D gene: -
clone size: -
J gene: TRBJ1-2
CDR3 protein: CASSLASGYGYTF
CDR3 DNA: TGTGCCAGCAGCTTAGCCTCCGGCTATGGCTACACCTTC

CDR3 length: 14
V gene: TRBV4-3
D gene: -
clone size: -
J gene: TRBJ2-2
CDR3 protein: CASSSAGNTGELFF
CDR3 DNA: TGCGCCAGCAGTTCAGCGGGGAACACCGGGGAGCTGTTTTTT

CDR3 length: 15
V gene: TRBV2
D gene: -
clone size: once
J gene: TRBJ2-2
CDR3 protein: CASSETGANTGELFF
CDR3 DNA: TGTGCCAGCAGTGAAACCGGGGCGAACACCGGGGAGCTGTTTTTT

CDR3 length: 16
V gene: TRBV7-8
D gene: TRBD2
clone size: -
J gene: TRBJ2-1
CDR3 protein: CASSLVAGATYNEQFF
CDR3 DNA: TGTGCCAGCAGCTTGGTAGCGGGAGCTACCTACAATGAGCAGTTCTTC

CDR3 length: 14
V gene: TRBV6-5
D gene: -
clone size: -
J gene: TRBJ2-3
CDR3 protein: CASSYGQSTDTQYF
CDR3 DNA: TGTGCCAGCAGTTACGGGCAGTCTACAGATACGCAGTATTTT

CDR3 length: 17
V gene: TRBV6-2/TRBV6-3
D gene: TRBD2
clone size: -
J gene: TRBJ2-1
CDR3 protein: CASSNPSGGASYNEQFF
CDR3 DNA: TGTGCCAGCAGTAACCCCAGCGGGGGGGCCTCCTACAATGAGCAGTTCTTC

CDR3 length: 17
V gene: TRBV25-1
D gene: -
clone size: -
J gene: TRBJ1-3
CDR3 protein: CASSEFLRGGAGNTIYF
CDR3 DNA: TGTGCCAGCAGTGAATTTTTAAGGGGGGGTGCGGGAAACACCATATATTTT

CDR3 length: 15
V gene: TRBV5-1
D gene: TRBD2
clone size: once
J gene: TRBJ2-3
CDR3 protein: CASSLSASGTDTQYF
CDR3 DNA: TGCGCCAGCAGCTTGTCCGCTAGCGGGACAGATACGCAGTATTTT

CDR3 length: 14
V gene: TRBV28
D gene: TRBD2
clone size: few
J gene: TRBJ2-1
CDR3 protein: CASSWSTSGNEQFF
CDR3 DNA: TGTGCCAGCAGTTGGAGTACTAGCGGGAACGAGCAGTTCTTC

CDR3 length: 14
V gene: TRBV5-1
D gene: -
clone size: -
J gene: TRBJ1-1
CDR3 protein: CASSLDSPGTEAFF
CDR3 DNA: TGCGCCAGCAGCCTGGACTCACCGGGGACTGAAGCTTTCTTT

CDR3 length: 15
V gene: TRBV7-9
D gene: -
clone size: -
J gene: TRBJ1-4
CDR3 protein: CASSLASVPNEKLFF
CDR3 DNA: TGTGCCAGCAGCTTAGCGTCAGTACCCAATGAAAAACTGTTTTTT

CDR3 length: 12
V gene: TRBV28
D gene: TRBD1
clone size: -
J gene: TRBJ2-7
CDR3 protein: CASRGQAYEQYF
CDR3 DNA: TGTGCCAGCAGGGGACAGGCCTACGAGCAGTACTTC

CDR3 length: 14
V gene: TRBV6-4
D gene: -
clone size: -
J gene: TRBJ2-3
CDR3 protein: CASSEQAGTDTQYF
CDR3 DNA: TGTGCCAGCAGTGAACAGGCTGGGACAGATACGCAGTATTTT

CDR3 length: 15
V gene: TRBV6-2/TRBV6-3
D gene: TRBD2
clone size: -
J gene: TRBJ2-7
CDR3 protein: CASSAATSGEKEQYF
CDR3 DNA: TGTGCCAGCAGTGCAGCAACTAGCGGGGAGAAGGAGCAGTACTTC

CDR3 length: 17
V gene: TRBV10-3
D gene: TRBD1
clone size: -
J gene: TRBJ2-2
CDR3 protein: CAISEGHNRGGTGELFF
CDR3 DNA: TGTGCCATCAGTGAGGGCCATAACAGGGGTGGAACCGGGGAGCTGTTTTTT